Listed below are T cell receptor beta chains from one sample, sequenced in a study of blood T cell repertoires in COVID-19. Profiling relied on immunoSEQ multiplex PCR, and the TCRdb table lists in-frame clones only, not all of them. Of 150,000 or so clones listed, about 85% were seen once; the top ten hold over 4%. Sequencing was done on a sample of PBMCs or T cells enriched from blood (not recorded which). The source is a woman aged 40 to 50 who had been exposed to COVID-19. The CDR3 runs from the conserved cysteine through the conserved F or W. Each record gives: J gene, V gene, CDR3 length, CDR3 protein.

J gene: TRBJ1-6; V gene: TRBV4-1; CDR3 length: 14; CDR3 protein: CASSPTGLNSPLHF
J gene: TRBJ1-2; V gene: TRBV7-8; CDR3 length: 14; CDR3 protein: CASSPGQGGLGYTF
J gene: TRBJ2-5; V gene: TRBV5-1; CDR3 length: 12; CDR3 protein: CASSRQEETQYF
J gene: TRBJ1-6; V gene: TRBV12-5; CDR3 length: 14; CDR3 protein: CASGLDSYNSPLHF
J gene: TRBJ2-3; V gene: TRBV7-2; CDR3 length: 15; CDR3 protein: CASSLTGGWSDTQYF
J gene: TRBJ2-3; V gene: TRBV7-6; CDR3 length: 13; CDR3 protein: CASSSFNTDTQYF
J gene: TRBJ1-3; V gene: TRBV19; CDR3 length: 16; CDR3 protein: CASSLRGVEYGNTIYF
J gene: TRBJ2-2; V gene: TRBV10-3; CDR3 length: 15; CDR3 protein: CAISGNRGWAGELFF
J gene: TRBJ1-2; V gene: TRBV28; CDR3 length: 15; CDR3 protein: CASSEGSPTNYGYTF
J gene: TRBJ1-4; V gene: TRBV5-5; CDR3 length: 17; CDR3 protein: CASSLEEPGQGVEKLFF
J gene: TRBJ1-1; V gene: TRBV2; CDR3 length: 15; CDR3 protein: CASSVITGTALEAFF
J gene: TRBJ2-1; V gene: TRBV3-1/TRBV3-2; CDR3 length: 16; CDR3 protein: CASSRPQAWKYNEQFF
J gene: TRBJ1-1; V gene: TRBV10-3; CDR3 length: 12; CDR3 protein: CAIRTMNTEAFF
J gene: TRBJ2-7; V gene: TRBV5-4; CDR3 length: 13; CDR3 protein: CASSLRGGYEQYF
J gene: TRBJ2-1; V gene: TRBV7-2; CDR3 length: 15; CDR3 protein: CASSLSPSSYNEQFF
J gene: TRBJ2-2; V gene: TRBV9; CDR3 length: 15; CDR3 protein: CASSQVAVGTGELFF
J gene: TRBJ2-2; V gene: TRBV4-1; CDR3 length: 16; CDR3 protein: CASSLRNLANTGELFF
J gene: TRBJ1-1; V gene: TRBV2; CDR3 length: 15; CDR3 protein: CASSYPYAGNTEAFF
J gene: TRBJ1-1; V gene: TRBV6-5; CDR3 length: 12; CDR3 protein: CASRGSSAEAFF
J gene: TRBJ1-2; V gene: TRBV6-5; CDR3 length: 13; CDR3 protein: CASPRQAGINYTF
J gene: TRBJ2-7; V gene: TRBV7-9; CDR3 length: 15; CDR3 protein: CASSLGPGQTYEQYF
J gene: TRBJ2-5; V gene: TRBV29-1; CDR3 length: 15; CDR3 protein: CSVGWDRGSQETQYF
J gene: TRBJ1-1; V gene: TRBV7-9; CDR3 length: 14; CDR3 protein: CASSPRGGQGEAFF
J gene: TRBJ2-2; V gene: TRBV11-3; CDR3 length: 14; CDR3 protein: CASSARDDTGELFF
J gene: TRBJ2-7; V gene: TRBV9; CDR3 length: 16; CDR3 protein: CASSPSQRGGSYEQYF
J gene: TRBJ1-1; V gene: TRBV7-8; CDR3 length: 16; CDR3 protein: CASSAPTGGLNTEAFF
J gene: TRBJ1-2; V gene: TRBV29-1; CDR3 length: 12; CDR3 protein: CSVDGANYGYTF
J gene: TRBJ2-3; V gene: TRBV6-2/TRBV6-3; CDR3 length: 15; CDR3 protein: CASSYSRGSTDTQYF
J gene: TRBJ2-2; V gene: TRBV9; CDR3 length: 13; CDR3 protein: CASSVASTGELFF
J gene: TRBJ1-2; V gene: TRBV3-1/TRBV3-2; CDR3 length: 15; CDR3 protein: CASSRPGQLIYGYTF
J gene: TRBJ2-7; V gene: TRBV18; CDR3 length: 14; CDR3 protein: CASSPGTATYEQYF
J gene: TRBJ2-3; V gene: TRBV27; CDR3 length: 16; CDR3 protein: CASSLVIAGGTDTQYF
J gene: TRBJ2-3; V gene: TRBV5-1; CDR3 length: 14; CDR3 protein: CASSFGRDTDTQYF
J gene: TRBJ1-4; V gene: TRBV27; CDR3 length: 15; CDR3 protein: CASSLRWATNEKLFF
J gene: TRBJ2-5; V gene: TRBV19; CDR3 length: 12; CDR3 protein: CATAGGGETQYF
J gene: TRBJ2-1; V gene: TRBV6-6; CDR3 length: 14; CDR3 protein: CASTATGLYNEQFF
J gene: TRBJ2-7; V gene: TRBV18; CDR3 length: 14; CDR3 protein: CASSRGVEAYEQYF
J gene: TRBJ1-5; V gene: TRBV28; CDR3 length: 15; CDR3 protein: CASSPTGQGNQPQHF
J gene: TRBJ2-3; V gene: TRBV12-3/TRBV12-4; CDR3 length: 12; CDR3 protein: CASSWDSDTQYF
J gene: TRBJ2-3; V gene: TRBV6-5; CDR3 length: 13; CDR3 protein: CASRTGGTDTQYF
J gene: TRBJ2-5; V gene: TRBV14; CDR3 length: 13; CDR3 protein: CASSRSTRGTQYF
J gene: TRBJ2-7; V gene: TRBV11-2; CDR3 length: 13; CDR3 protein: CASSPFGLHEQYF
J gene: TRBJ1-1; V gene: TRBV5-1; CDR3 length: 17; CDR3 protein: CASRTRPGGGYNTEAFF
J gene: TRBJ1-6; V gene: TRBV9; CDR3 length: 14; CDR3 protein: CASSADPRGSPLHF
J gene: TRBJ2-6; V gene: TRBV4-1; CDR3 length: 20; CDR3 protein: CASSQDEGGTLVSGANVLTF
J gene: TRBJ1-5; V gene: TRBV18; CDR3 length: 15; CDR3 protein: CASSRGQGAYQPQHF
J gene: TRBJ2-6; V gene: TRBV27; CDR3 length: 15; CDR3 protein: CAARQDSVGANVLTF
J gene: TRBJ2-5; V gene: TRBV28; CDR3 length: 14; CDR3 protein: CASSPGQGFGTQYF
J gene: TRBJ2-3; V gene: TRBV11-3; CDR3 length: 15; CDR3 protein: CASSLGSGRADTQYF
J gene: TRBJ1-1; V gene: TRBV9; CDR3 length: 12; CDR3 protein: CASSLELPEAFF
J gene: TRBJ2-7; V gene: TRBV10-2; CDR3 length: 17; CDR3 protein: CASSVDLTGVNLYEQYF
J gene: TRBJ1-2; V gene: TRBV18; CDR3 length: 13; CDR3 protein: CASSQGTDYGYTF
J gene: TRBJ2-1; V gene: TRBV5-6; CDR3 length: 16; CDR3 protein: CASSLLRLAGGNEQFF